Included here is one TCR beta chain sequence, with context. The target of this receptor is not known. No much larger clonotype is one base removed from it; base qualities were not supplied. The collaborating institutions used their own protocols to collect whole blood in K2EDTA tubes. For TCRbeta analysis, collaborators shipped samples as frozen whole blood, isolated PBMCs, or DNA extracted from either of those sample types. TCRbeta CDR3 regions were amplified from genomic DNA using the immunoSEQ Assay, a bias-controlled multiplex PCR. The original pipeline was this. The number of nucleated cells in each sample was estimated by amplification of reference gene primers within the assay. To quantify the absolute abundance of each unique TCRbeta CDR3 rearrangement, sequence reads were collapsed and filtered. Productive Simpson clonality was computed per sample as the square root of Simpson's diversity index over productive rearrangements. In TCRdb, the immuneACCESS table is reduced to in-frame sequences with V and J assigned. These tables do not hold every clone; where another copy was compared, an unresolved V gene accounts for under half, and the others remain unexplained. V, J and clone size are taken as reported in that table, and D and trimming were inferred from the DNA itself. The sample data list approximately 81,000 clones, and 82% of these were observed just once. The leading ten clones occupy roughly 7.3% of the sample.

These data are taken from a study of blood T cell repertoires in COVID-19 (dated by TCRdb to 2018 to 2021). A note on the overall study: Samples from collaborators originated in the United States, Italy and Spain and spanned both the acute and convalescent phases of COVID-19. Subjects who had been exposed to COVID-19, were actively infected with it, or had recovered from it provided the deeply sampled blood TCRbeta repertoires that made up the dataset. Samples were obtained from the ongoing ImmuneRACE study (first 160 participants) and from some 1,300 subjects provided by 6 global collaborators. The material from the prospective study consisted of cDNA or gDNA derived from T cells, B-cell-depleted T cells, or PBMCs. The sample metadata nearly always contained a de-identified subject ID, COVID-19 status, age in years and sex. The repertoires were released in a freely available public database meant as a resource for research on the immune response to SARS-CoV-2. Where available, HLA class I and class II types were taken from metadata supplied by the sample provider and were not determined by assay-based typing.

Including cysteine and phenylalanine, the CDR3 has 12 amino acids. The read is trimmed to its CDR3 DNA, 36 bases read in frame from base 1. Taken from the germline V gene (reference sequence), the CDR1 and CDR2 loops are GTSNPN and SVGIG. The junction shows trimming of 2 bases on V and 7 bases on J, plus 11 bases between the germline ends. The investigation overall reported the following: The amount of clinical and demographic metadata varied by source and participant and was provided uncurated.

Sequences were obtained from peripheral blood. The receptor comes from a human donor in a cohort sampled during active COVID-19. The chain is encoded by TRBV30 joined to TRBJ1-2, with TRBD1 perhaps the D gene, on 5 matching bases. The CDR3 corresponds to CAWSLGVGGYTF. The nucleotide sequence reads as follows: TGTGCCTGGAGTTTAGGGGTGGGTGGCTACACCTTC.